A single sample gave rise to the 9 T cell receptor beta chains below, sequenced in a study of T-cell reconstitution after alpha-beta-depleted transplantation in children (dated by TCRdb to about 2016). Library generation was performed with PCR. The reads were generated on an Illumina HiSeq 2500. TCR library preparation used molecular barcoding, with unique molecular identifiers applied to normalize quantification of the TCRbeta repertoire. TCRdb's own reprocessing of the public reads used fastp at Q25 and MiXCR and kept productive beta chains. When rows share a CDR3 protein, they turn into one entry using the most common DNA and genes. For this sample there are 500,000 to 600,000 distinct CDR3 sequences; over 25% appear just once. The ten most abundant clones make up 2% to 3% of the sample. This specimen was PBMCs from the stem cell graft donor, taken from the stem cell graft. All receptors derive from a human donor who donated a stem cell graft to a child with aplastic anemia.

This clonotype appeared a few times. This chain links TRBV5-1 with TRBJ2-1; D ambiguous. Germline V gives CDR1 SGHRS, CDR2 YFSETQ. V lost 3 bases, J lost 7 bases, and 26 bases lay in between. The CDR3 is 18 residues long. DNA for the CDR3: TGCGCCAGCAGCTCCAGAGATCTAGTCTGGGATCTTGGAAATGAGCAGTTCTTC. This translates into CASSSRDLVWDLGNEQFF.

The chain employs TRBV29-1 and TRBJ1-2; the D is unclear. Germline lookup yields CDR1 SQVTM and CDR2 ANQGSEA. This CDR3 has 14 amino acids. Trimming stripped 3 bases from V and 3 bases from J, with 14 bases between. The CDR3 DNA reads as TGCAGCGTTGACAAGATGGGCAGGCACTATGGCTACACCTTC. Translation: CSVDKMGRHYGYTF. The full variable domain, completed using reference TRBV29-1 and TRBJ1-2, is SAVISQKPSRDICQRGTSLTIQCQVDSQVTMMFWYRQQPGQSLTLIATANQGSEATYESGFVIDKFPISRPNLTFSTLTVSNMSPEDSSIYLCSVDKMGRHYGYTFGSGTRLTVV.

The gene calls are TRBV3-1 and TRBJ2-1, with 9 bases matching TRBD2. Germline CDR1 is LGHDT and CDR2 is YNNKEL (reference sequence). V gave up 2 bases and J gave up 14 bases; unmatched junction bases: 13. CDR3 size: 15 residues. Here the CDR3 reads CASSQPSGALRKEFF. The CDR3 DNA reads as TGTGCCAGCAGCCAACCTAGCGGGGCCCTAAGGAAGGAGTTCTTC.

The J gene is TRBJ2-5, the V gene TRBV3-1; no reliable D call. Germline-derived CDR1 and CDR2 are LGHDT and YNNKEL (reference sequence). The CDR3 runs to 11 residues. Trimming stripped 3 bases from V and 4 bases from J, with 3 bases between. DNA of the CDR3: TGTGCCAGCAGCCATTTAGAGACCCAGTACTTC. This gives the protein CASSHLETQYF.

The sample holds a few counts of this clonotype. The V call is TRBV11-2, the J call TRBJ2-1; 12 bases are shared with TRBD2. CDR3 length equals 18 residues. Germline CDR1 is SGHAT and CDR2 is FQNNGV. J gave up 0 bases and V 4 bases, and 7 bases lay outside the gene matches. The CDR3 DNA is TGTGCCAGCAGCTCCGGACTAGCGGGACCCCTCTCCTACAATGAGCAGTTCTTC. It is translated as CASSSGLAGPLSYNEQFF.

V is TRBV7-3 and J is TRBJ2-3, with 8 positions matching TRBD1. This CDR3 region has 15 residues. CDR1 SGHTA and CDR2 FQGTGA come from the germline V gene. The V gene end was trimmed by 5 bases and the J gene end by 3 bases; junction bases not matched to a gene: 7. Here the CDR3 reads CASSPRDRQTDTQYF. The CDR3 region has the DNA TGTGCCAGCAGCCCCCGGGACAGGCAGACAGATACGCAGTATTTT. Supplemented by reference TRBV7-3 and TRBJ2-3, the full variable domain reads GAGVSQTPSNKVTEKGKYVELRCDPISGHTALYWYRQSLGQGPEFLIYFQGTGAADDSGLPNDRFFAVRPEGSVSTLKIQRTERGDSAVYLCASSPRDRQTDTQYFGPGTRLTVL.

In nucleotides, the CDR3 is TGCAGTGCGAAGAATATGTTTGCGGGAGGCAGCCTCGAAGCTTTCTTT. Its protein is CSAKNMFAGGSLEAFF. This chain joins TRBV20-1 and TRBJ1-1, with no clear D. V was clipped by 6 bases and J by 8 bases, with 28 bases between them. The germline V gene has CDR1 DFQATT and CDR2 SNEGSKA (reference sequence). The CDR3 is 16 amino acids.

The chain combines TRBV18 with TRBJ1-3, with a weak D call TRBD1 (5 bases). The germline V gene encodes CDR1 KGHSH and CDR2 LQKENI. There are 15 residues in the CDR3. Trimming shortened V by 3 bases and J by 1 base, and 10 bases separated the two germline ends. CDR3 sequence (DNA): TGTGCCAGCTCACCTATCAAGGGGTCTGGAAACACCATATATTTT. Protein product: CASSPIKGSGNTIYF.

This chain connects TRBV5-4 to TRBJ2-4; 11 positions agree with TRBD2. With 4 bases clipped from V and 0 bases from J, the junction kept 9 bases outside the gene matches. The CDR3 is made up of 18 amino acids. Germline CDR1 SGHNT, CDR2 YYREEE (reference sequence). The CDR3 bases are TGTGCCAGCAGCGTGGAGGCTAGCGGGAGGAGAGCCAAAAACATTCAGTACTTC. It specifies CASSVEASGRRAKNIQYF.